These 4 T cell receptor beta chains came from one sample sequenced in a study of T cells in Graves' hyperthyroidism and ophthalmopathy. RNA transcripts served as the template for amplifying TCR beta CDR3 regions. A set of HTBI primers served as the primers for a first-round RT-PCR of the TCR CDR3. TCRdb processed the multiplex PCR reads anew with MiXCR; each CDR3 protein has one entry. Of a few hundred thousand distinct CDR3 sequences in the sample, 46% are singletons; the top ten hold 15% to 20%. Specimen: peripheral blood or thyroid tissue (not recorded which). These receptor sequences come from an adult woman with Graves' disease, either hyperthyroidism or ophthalmopathy (not recorded which).

The V and J genes are TRBV15 and TRBJ2-5; no clear D. V was trimmed by 5 bases and J by 4 bases, leaving 11 bases between them. The CDR3 sequence is 13 residues long. Per germline, CDR1 LNHNV and CDR2 YYDKDF (reference sequence). The CDR3 region has the DNA TGTGCCACCAGCCCTCGCCGAGGAGAGACCCAGTACTTC. Translating it yields CATSPRRGETQYF.

This rearrangement joins TRBV28 to TRBJ2-5; 11 bases line up with TRBD2. Germline CDR1 and CDR2: MDHEN and SYDVKM. Trimming at V came to 3 bases and at J to 2 bases, leaving 2 bases not matched to a gene. CDR3 size: 15 residues. The CDR3, as DNA: TGTGCCAGCAGTTTTAGCGGGGGGGCTCAAGAGACCCAGTACTTC. Translated: CASSFSGGAQETQYF.

On this clonotype: At one boundary the junction diverges from the germline segment, which might be a read error. CDR3 region: CASSLVANTEAF. CDR3 bases: TGTGCCAGCAGCTTAGTAGCGAACACTGAAGCTTTC. This chain connects TRBV7-9 to TRBJ2-6, with D possibly being TRBD2 (5 bases). CDR3 size: 12 residues. CDR1 is SEHNR, CDR2 FQNEAQ, per germline (reference sequence).

This clonotype appeared many times. As DNA, the CDR3 is TGTGCCAGCAGTTCCCAGACAGCCTCTGGAAACACCATATATTTT. It yields the protein CASSSQTASGNTIYF. The chain combines TRBV6-6 with TRBJ1-3; D perhaps matches TRBD1 (5 bases). The V end was cut by 4 bases, the J end by 0 bases, with 10 bases between. This CDR3 is built from 15 residues. In germline, CDR1 is MNHNY, CDR2 SVGAGI (reference sequence).